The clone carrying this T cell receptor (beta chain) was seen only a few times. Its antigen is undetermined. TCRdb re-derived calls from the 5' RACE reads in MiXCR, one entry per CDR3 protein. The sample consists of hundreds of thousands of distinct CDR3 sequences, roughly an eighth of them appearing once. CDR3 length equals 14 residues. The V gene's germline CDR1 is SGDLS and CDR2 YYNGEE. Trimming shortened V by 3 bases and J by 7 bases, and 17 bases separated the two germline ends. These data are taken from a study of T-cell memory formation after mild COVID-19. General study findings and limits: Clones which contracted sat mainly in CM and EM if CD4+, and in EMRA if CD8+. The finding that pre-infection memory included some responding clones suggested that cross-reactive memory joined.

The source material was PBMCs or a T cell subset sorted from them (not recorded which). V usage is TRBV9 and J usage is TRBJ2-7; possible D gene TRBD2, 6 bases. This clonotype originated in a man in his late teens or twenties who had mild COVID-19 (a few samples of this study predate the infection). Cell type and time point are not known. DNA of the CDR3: TGTGCCAGCAGCGGAACCGGTGGGGGGATTGAGCAGTACTTC. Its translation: CASSGTGGGIEQYF. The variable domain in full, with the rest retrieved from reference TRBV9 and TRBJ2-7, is DSGVTQTPKHLITATGQRVTLRCSPRSGDLSVYWYQQSLDQGLQFLIQYYNGEERAKGNILERFSAQQFPDLHSELNLSSLELGDSALYFCASSGTGGGIEQYFGPGTRLTVT.